This T cell receptor (beta chain) stems from a study of a mutant IDH1 vaccine in newly diagnosed glioma. Assay: immunoSEQ multiplex PCR; the TCRdb copy retains only in-frame clones and omits some. The data hold 60,000 to 85,000 clones, with about four fifths observed a single time. Time point of the sample: baseline, week 1 (first vaccination visit). Treatment meaning: pre-vaccination baseline after standard-of-care therapy. The material was PBMCs, obtained from a glioma patient treated with radiotherapy, temozolomide or both. This receptor was taken from a man in his fifties with glioma.

The CDR3, as DNA: TGTGCCAGCAGTGGAAGGACGGTGAACACTGAAGCTTTCTTT. Amino acid sequence: CASSGRTVNTEAFF. The genes are TRBV25-1 and TRBJ1-1; no firm D call. CDR3 length: 14 amino acids. V lost 4 bases and J lost 0, with 9 bases in between. The germline V gene has CDR1 MGHDK and CDR2 SYGVNS.